This T cell receptor (beta chain) was recorded in a study of cytomegalovirus exposure and HLA in healthy donors. Study-level findings and limits: As immune exposure information, only CMV serostatus was available. The study recorded 150 to 200 TCR beta chains that were cytomegalovirus-associated.

Vbeta (60) and Jbeta (13) primers were used in the PCR. Measured with immunoSEQ multiplex PCR; TCRdb has only the in-frame clones, and not every one. The data hold nearly 200,000 clones, with 82% observed a single time. As concerns this clone: Its antigen is undetermined.

The CDR3 is 16 residues long. Germline V CDR1 and CDR2: SGHRS, YFSETQ. The V segment lost 3 bases and the J segment 6 bases; nucleotides outside the gene matches: 9. The chain is built from TRBV5-1 and TRBJ1-6; 7 bases agree with TRBD1. The specimen was PBMCs. This clonotype was sampled from a woman in her 50s in good health and CMV-seropositive. This CDR3 reads CASSSGGRQGNSPLHF. In DNA, the CDR3 is TGCGCCAGCAGCTCAGGGGGTCGGCAAGGTAATTCACCCCTCCACTTT.